Sequencing of this TCR beta chain was carried out in a study of CD8+ T cells in alopecia areata. Study overall: In an open-label trial, patients got 5 to 10 mg tofacitinib twice daily.

The treatment here: oral pan-JAK inhibitor, 5-10 mg twice daily. The CDR3 is made up of 14 amino acids. CDR1 is KGHSH and CDR2 is LQKENI in the germline V gene. The ends lost 3 bases at V and 6 bases at J; junction bases unmatched: 8. RNA extraction was followed by reverse transcription into cDNA, which acted as the sequencing template. Profiled with immunoSEQ multiplex PCR; TCRdb holds only in-frame clones, not every one. The sample holds over 150,000 clones, 58% seen once. Only one count was recorded for this clone. The chain couples TRBV18 to TRBJ2-7; TRBD1 matches 7 bases. The sequence was obtained from a human donor with alopecia areata. The source was CD4+ T cells sorted from blood, collected at week 24, from a patient treated with tofacitinib. In DNA form, the CDR3 reads TGTGCCAGCTCACCGGGACAGAGGCTCGTCGAGCAGTACTTC. Protein sequence: CASSPGQRLVEQYF.